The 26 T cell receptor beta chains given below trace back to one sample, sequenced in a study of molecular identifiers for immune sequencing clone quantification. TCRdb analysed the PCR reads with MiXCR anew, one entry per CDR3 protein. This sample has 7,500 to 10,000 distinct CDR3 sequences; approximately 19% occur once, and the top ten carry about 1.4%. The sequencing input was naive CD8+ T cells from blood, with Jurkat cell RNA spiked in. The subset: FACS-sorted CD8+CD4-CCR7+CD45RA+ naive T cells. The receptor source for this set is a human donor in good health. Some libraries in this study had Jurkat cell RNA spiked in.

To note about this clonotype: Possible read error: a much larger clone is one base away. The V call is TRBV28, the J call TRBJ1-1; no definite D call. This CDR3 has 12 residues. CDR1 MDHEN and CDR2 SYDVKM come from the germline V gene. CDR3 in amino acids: CASSLSRTEASF. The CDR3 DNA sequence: TGTGCCAGCAGTTTATCGAGGACTGAAGCTTCCTTT. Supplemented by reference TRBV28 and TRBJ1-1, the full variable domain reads DVKVTQSSRYLVKRTGEKVFLECVQDMDHENMFWYRQDPGLGLRLIYFSYDVKMKEKGDIPEGYSVSREKKERFSLILESASTNQTSMYLCASSLSRTEASFGQGTRLTVV.

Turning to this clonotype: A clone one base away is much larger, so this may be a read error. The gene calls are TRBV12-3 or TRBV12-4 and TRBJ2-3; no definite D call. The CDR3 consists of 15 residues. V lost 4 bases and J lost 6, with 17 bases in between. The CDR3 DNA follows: TGTGCCAGCAGTTACAGCCAAGGCATGTGGGATACGCAGTATTTT. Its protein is CASSYSQGMWDTQYF.

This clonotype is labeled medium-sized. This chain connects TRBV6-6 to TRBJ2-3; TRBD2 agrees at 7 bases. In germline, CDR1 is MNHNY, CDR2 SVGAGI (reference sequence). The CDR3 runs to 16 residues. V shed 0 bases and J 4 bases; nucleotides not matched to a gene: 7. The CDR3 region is CASSYSPAGAPDTQYF. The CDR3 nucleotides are TGTGCCAGCAGTTACTCGCCCGCGGGAGCCCCAGATACGCAGTATTTT.

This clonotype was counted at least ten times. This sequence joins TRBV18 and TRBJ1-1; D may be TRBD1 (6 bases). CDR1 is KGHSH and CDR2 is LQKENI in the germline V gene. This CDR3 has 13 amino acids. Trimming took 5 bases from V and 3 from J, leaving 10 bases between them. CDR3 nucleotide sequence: TGTGCCAGCTCAGTGGGGGGCCACACTGAAGCTTTCTTT. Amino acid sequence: CASSVGGHTEAFF.

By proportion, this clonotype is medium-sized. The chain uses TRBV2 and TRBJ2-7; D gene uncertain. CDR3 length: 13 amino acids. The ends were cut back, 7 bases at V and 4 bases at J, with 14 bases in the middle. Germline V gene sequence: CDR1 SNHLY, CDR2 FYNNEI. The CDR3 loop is CASTENKWYEQYF. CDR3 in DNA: TGTGCCAGCACCGAGAATAAATGGTACGAGCAGTACTTC.

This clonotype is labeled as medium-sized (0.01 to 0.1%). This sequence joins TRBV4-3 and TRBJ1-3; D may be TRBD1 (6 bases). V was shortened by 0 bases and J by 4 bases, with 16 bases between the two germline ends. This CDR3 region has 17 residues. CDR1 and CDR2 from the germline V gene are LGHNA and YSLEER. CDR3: CASSQDPGLGAGNTIYF. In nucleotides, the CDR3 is TGCGCCAGCAGCCAAGATCCGGGGCTGGGGGCAGGAAACACCATATATTTT.

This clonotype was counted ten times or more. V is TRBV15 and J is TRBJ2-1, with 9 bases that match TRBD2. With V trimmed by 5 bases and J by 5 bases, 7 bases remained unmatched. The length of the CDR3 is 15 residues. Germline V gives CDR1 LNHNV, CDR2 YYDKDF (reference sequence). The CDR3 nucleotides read TGTGCCACCAGCCGTAGCGGGGGTATCCACAATGAGCAGTTCTTC. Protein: CATSRSGGIHNEQFF. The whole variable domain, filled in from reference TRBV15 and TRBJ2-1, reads DAMVIQNPRYQVTQFGKPVTLSCSQTLNHNVMYWYQQKSSQAPKLLFHYYDKDFNNEADTPDNFQSRRPNTSFCFLDIRSPGLGDTAMYLCATSRSGGIHNEQFFGPGTRLTVL.

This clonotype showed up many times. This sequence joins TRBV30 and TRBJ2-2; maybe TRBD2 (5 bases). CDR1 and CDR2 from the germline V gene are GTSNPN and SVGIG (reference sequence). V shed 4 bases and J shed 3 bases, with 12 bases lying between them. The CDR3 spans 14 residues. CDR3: CAWMVGEDTGELFF. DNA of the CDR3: TGTGCCTGGATGGTGGGAGAGGACACCGGGGAGCTGTTTTTT.

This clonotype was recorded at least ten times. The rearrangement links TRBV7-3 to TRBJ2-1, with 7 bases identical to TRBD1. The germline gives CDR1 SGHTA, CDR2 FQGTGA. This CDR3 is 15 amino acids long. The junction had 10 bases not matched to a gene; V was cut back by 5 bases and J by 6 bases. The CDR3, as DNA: TGTGCCAGCAGCCCCTTAGGGGGCCAGCCCAATGAGCAGTTCTTC. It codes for CASSPLGGQPNEQFF.

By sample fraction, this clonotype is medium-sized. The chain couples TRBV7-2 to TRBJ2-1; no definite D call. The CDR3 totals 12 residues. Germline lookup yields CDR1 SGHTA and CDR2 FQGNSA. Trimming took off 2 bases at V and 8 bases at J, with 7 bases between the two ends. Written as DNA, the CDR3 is TGTGCCAGCAGCTTATTTATCGATGAGCAGTTCTTC. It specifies CASSLFIDEQFF.

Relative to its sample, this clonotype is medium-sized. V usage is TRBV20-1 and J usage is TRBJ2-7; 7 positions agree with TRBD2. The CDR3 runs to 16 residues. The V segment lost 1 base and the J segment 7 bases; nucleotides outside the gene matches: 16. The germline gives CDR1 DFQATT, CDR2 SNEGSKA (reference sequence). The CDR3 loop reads CSARASRASGWGEQYF. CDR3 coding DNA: TGCAGTGCTAGAGCCTCTAGGGCTAGCGGCTGGGGGGAGCAGTACTTC.

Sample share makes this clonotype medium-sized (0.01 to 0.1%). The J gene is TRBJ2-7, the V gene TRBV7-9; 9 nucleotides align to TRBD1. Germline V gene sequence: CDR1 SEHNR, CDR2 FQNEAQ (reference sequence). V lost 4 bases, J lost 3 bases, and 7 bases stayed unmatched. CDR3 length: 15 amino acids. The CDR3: CASSSRTGGSYEQYF. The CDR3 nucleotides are TGTGCCAGCAGCTCTCGAACAGGGGGCAGCTACGAGCAGTACTTC.

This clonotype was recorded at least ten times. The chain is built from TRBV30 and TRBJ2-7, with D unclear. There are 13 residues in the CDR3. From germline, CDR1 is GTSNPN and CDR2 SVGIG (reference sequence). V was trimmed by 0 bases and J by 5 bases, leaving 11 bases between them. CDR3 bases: TGTGCCTGGAGTGTAGGCCCCTGGAACGAGCAGTACTTC. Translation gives CAWSVGPWNEQYF.

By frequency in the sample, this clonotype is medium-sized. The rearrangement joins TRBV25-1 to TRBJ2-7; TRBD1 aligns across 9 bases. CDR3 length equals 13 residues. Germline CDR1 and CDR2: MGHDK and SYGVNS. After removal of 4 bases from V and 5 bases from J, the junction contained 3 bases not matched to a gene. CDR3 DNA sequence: TGTGCCAGCAGTGCGGGACAGGGCGACGAGCAGTACTTC. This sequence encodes CASSAGQGDEQYF.

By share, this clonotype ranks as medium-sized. This CDR3 reads CASSQYAGGNEKLFF. In DNA form, the CDR3 reads TGCGCCAGCAGCCAGTACGCTGGGGGTAATGAAAAACTGTTTTTT. The J gene is TRBJ1-4, the V gene TRBV4-1; TRBD1 is a possible D gene (5 bases). The length of the CDR3 is 15 residues. Germline V gene data show CDR1 as MGHRA and CDR2 as YSYEKL. V was pared by 3 bases and J by 4 bases, with 12 bases between.

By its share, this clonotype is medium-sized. The chain's CDR3 is CASRTTGGVEKLFF. Here the CDR3 DNA reads TGTGCCAGTAGAACTACAGGGGGCGTTGAAAAACTGTTTTTT. The rearrangement links TRBV19 to TRBJ1-4, with 9 bases matching TRBD1. CDR3 length: 14 amino acids. Losses at the gene ends were 6 bases for V and 7 bases for J; bases not matched to a gene: 6. Germline lookup yields CDR1 LNHDA and CDR2 SQIVND (reference sequence). The full variable domain, its missing parts supplied by reference TRBV19 and TRBJ1-4, is DGGITQSPKYLFRKEGQNVTLSCEQNLNHDAMYWYRQDPGQGLRLIYYSQIVNDFQKGDIAEGYSVSREKKESFPLTVTSAQKNPTAFYLCASRTTGGVEKLFFGSGTQLSVL.

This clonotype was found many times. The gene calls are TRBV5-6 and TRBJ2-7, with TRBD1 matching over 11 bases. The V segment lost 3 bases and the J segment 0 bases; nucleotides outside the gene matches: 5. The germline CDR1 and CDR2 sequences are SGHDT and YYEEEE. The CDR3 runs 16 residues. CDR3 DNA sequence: TGTGCCAGCAGCTCGGGACAGGGGGTTGACTCCTACGAGCAGTACTTC. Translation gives CASSSGQGVDSYEQYF.

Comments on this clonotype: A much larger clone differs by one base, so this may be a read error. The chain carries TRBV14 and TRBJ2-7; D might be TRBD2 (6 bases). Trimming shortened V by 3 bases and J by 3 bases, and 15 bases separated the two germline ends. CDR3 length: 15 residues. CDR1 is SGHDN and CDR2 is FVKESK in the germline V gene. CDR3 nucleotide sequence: TGTGCCAGCAGCCACCGAGTAGCGGACTACTACGAGCAGTACTTC. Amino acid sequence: CASSHRVADYYEQYF.

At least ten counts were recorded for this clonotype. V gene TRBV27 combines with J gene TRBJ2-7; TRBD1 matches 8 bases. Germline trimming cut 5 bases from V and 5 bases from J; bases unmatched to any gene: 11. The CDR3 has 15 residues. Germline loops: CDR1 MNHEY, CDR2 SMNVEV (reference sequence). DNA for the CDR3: TGTGCCAGCAGTCCAACGACAGGGGCCTTGAACGAGCAGTACTTC. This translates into CASSPTTGALNEQYF.

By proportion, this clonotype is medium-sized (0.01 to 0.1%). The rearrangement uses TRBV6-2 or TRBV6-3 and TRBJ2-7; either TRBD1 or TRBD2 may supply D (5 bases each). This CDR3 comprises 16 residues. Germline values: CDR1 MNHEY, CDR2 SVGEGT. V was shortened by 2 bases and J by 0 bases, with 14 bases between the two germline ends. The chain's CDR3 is CASSYRQGVTSYEQYF. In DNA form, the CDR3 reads TGTGCCAGCAGTTACCGGCAGGGAGTCACCTCCTACGAGCAGTACTTC.

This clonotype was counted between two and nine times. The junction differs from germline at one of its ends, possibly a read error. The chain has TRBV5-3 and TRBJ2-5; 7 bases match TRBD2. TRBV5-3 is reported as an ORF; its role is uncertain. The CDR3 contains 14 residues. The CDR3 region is CASSLAGEHETQYF. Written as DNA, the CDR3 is TGTGCCAGCAGCTTGGCGGGAGAGCATGAGACCCAGTACTTC.

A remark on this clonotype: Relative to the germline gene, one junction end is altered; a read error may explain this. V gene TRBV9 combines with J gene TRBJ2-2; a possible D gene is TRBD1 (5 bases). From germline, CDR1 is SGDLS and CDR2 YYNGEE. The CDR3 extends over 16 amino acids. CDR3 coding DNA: TGCGCCGGCAGCGCTTTCGACAGTTACAATACCGGGGAGCTGTTTTTT. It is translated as CAGSAFDSYNTGELFF.

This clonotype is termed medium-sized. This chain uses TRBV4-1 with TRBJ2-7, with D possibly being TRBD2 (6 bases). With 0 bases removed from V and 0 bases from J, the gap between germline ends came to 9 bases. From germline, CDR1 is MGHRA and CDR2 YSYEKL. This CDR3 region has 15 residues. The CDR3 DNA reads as TGCGCCAGCAGCCAAGACGGGACTGGCTCCTACGAGCAGTACTTC. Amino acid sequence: CASSQDGTGSYEQYF.

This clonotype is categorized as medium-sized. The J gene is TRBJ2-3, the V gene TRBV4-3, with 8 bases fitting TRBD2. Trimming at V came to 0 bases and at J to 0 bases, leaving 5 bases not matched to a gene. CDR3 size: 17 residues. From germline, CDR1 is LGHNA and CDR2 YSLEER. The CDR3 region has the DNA TGCGCCAGCAGCCAAGATCCGATAGCGGGGAGCACAGATACGCAGTATTTT. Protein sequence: CASSQDPIAGSTDTQYF.

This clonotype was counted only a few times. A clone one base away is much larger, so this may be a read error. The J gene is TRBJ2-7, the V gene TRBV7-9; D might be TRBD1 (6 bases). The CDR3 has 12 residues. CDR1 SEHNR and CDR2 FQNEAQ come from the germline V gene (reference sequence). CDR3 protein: CASRGGLYERYF. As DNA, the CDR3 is TGTGCCAGCAGAGGGGGTTTGTACGAGCGGTACTTC. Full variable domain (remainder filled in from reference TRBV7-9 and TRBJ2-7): DTGVSQNPRHKITKRGQNVTFRCDPISEHNRLYWYRQTLGQGPEFLTYFQNEAQLEKSRLLSDRFSAERPKGSFSTLEIQRTEQGDSAMYLCASRGGLYERYFGPGTRLTVT.

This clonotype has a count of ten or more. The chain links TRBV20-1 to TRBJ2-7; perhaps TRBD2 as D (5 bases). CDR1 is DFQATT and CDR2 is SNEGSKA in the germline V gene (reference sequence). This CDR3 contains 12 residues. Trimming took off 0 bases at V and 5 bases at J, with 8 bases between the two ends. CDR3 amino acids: CSARDLGDEQYF. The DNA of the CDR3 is TGCAGTGCTAGAGATCTCGGGGACGAGCAGTACTTC.